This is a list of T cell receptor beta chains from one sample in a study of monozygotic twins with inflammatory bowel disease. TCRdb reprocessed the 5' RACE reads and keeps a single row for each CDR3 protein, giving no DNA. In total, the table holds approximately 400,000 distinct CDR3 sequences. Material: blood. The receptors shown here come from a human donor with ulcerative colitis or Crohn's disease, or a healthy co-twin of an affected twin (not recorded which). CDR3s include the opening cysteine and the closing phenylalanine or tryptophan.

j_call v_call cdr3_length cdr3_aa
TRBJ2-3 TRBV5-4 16 CASSLAPQGQHDTQYF
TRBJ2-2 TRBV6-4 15 CASSPGVESPGELFF
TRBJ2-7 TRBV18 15 CASSPPGGQGYEQYF
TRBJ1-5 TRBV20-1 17 CSARGTGDSYSNQPQHF
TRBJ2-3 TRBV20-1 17 CSALGVGLAAGRDTQYF
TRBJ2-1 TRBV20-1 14 CSARNLAGAEEQFF
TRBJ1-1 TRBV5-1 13 CASSLVAERKAFF
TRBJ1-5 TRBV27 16 CASSLSSGASNQPQHF
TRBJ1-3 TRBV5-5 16 CASSSAGSYSGNTIYF
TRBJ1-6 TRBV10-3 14 CAISARGEGSPLHF